This TCR beta chain was sequenced in a study of technical replicates of blood from several donors. The V end lost 5 bases, the J end lost 4 bases, and 20 bases lay between the germline ends. Germline assignment: CDR1 SEHNR and CDR2 FQNEAQ (reference sequence). CDR3 length: 17 amino acids. The repertoire was sequenced with immunoSEQ multiplex PCR; TCRdb's copy has only in-frame clones and lacks some. The table lists 56,000 or so clones, around 96% of them singletons. The clonotype originates from a human donor in good health. Some clones in this sample may be carry-over from other donors' samples. The genes are TRBV7-9 and TRBJ2-2; D perhaps matches TRBD1 (7 bases). Material: PBMCs. In DNA, the CDR3 is TGTGCCAGCAGCGGGGCGTGGAGGGGGCGCGTCACCGGGGAGCTGTTTTTT. It is translated as CASSGAWRGRVTGELFF.